The present T cell receptor (beta chain) was sequenced within a study of control samples from healthy donors and cancer patients. V was trimmed by 1 base and J by 1 base, leaving 10 bases between them. The CDR3 loop spans 15 amino acids. The germline CDR1 and CDR2 sequences are KGHSH and LQKENI. The assay was immunoSEQ multiplex PCR, and TCRdb's table has in-frame clones only and misses some. In the table there are 50,000 to 75,000 clones, 70% to 90% of which are singletons. The sequence was obtained from a middle-aged man in good health. What was sequenced was blood. V and J are TRBV18 and TRBJ1-1, with a weak D call TRBD1 (5 bases). The DNA for the CDR3 is TGTGCCAGCTCACCACAGGGGAGGGGGAACACTGAAGCTTTCTTT. It is translated as CASSPQGRGNTEAFF.